This T cell receptor (beta chain) came from a study of T cells in Graves' hyperthyroidism and ophthalmopathy. The CDR3 regions of TCR beta were amplified from RNA transcripts. Researchers ran a first-round RT-PCR on the TCR CDR3 using the HTBI primer set. One entry per CDR3 protein, called by TCRdb with MiXCR from the multiplex PCR reads. This repertoire shows fewer than 350,000 distinct CDR3 sequences, about a sixth found once; its top ten account for about a sixth. This clonotype was recorded at least ten times. The CDR3 consists of 17 residues. Germline V gives CDR1 ENHRY, CDR2 SYGVKD. The germline V and J ends were trimmed by 2 bases and 3 bases, with 17 bases remaining between them.

The sample taken for sequencing was blood. The chain recombines TRBV10-3 with TRBJ1-5; D is undetermined. This receptor was identified in a woman aged 40 to 50 with Graves' ophthalmopathy. The CDR3 region has the DNA TGTGCCATCAGTGAGCCCCATGGTGATTTCCACAATCAGCCCCAGCATTTT. Protein product: CAISEPHGDFHNQPQHF.